The 5 T cell receptor beta chains reported below all come from one sample, sequenced in a study of T cells in Graves' hyperthyroidism and ophthalmopathy. Researchers amplified the TCR beta CDR3 regions from RNA transcripts. RT-PCR in the first round (using the HTBI primer set) targeted the TCR CDR3. TCRdb re-analysed the multiplex PCR reads in MiXCR, keeping a single row per CDR3 protein. Of approximately 400,000 distinct CDR3 sequences in the sample, 19% were seen once. The sample taken for sequencing was blood. These receptors came from a woman aged 18-29 years with Graves' hyperthyroidism.

The rearrangement links TRBV5-6 to TRBJ2-7; no clear D. This CDR3 contains 14 residues. The germline V gene has CDR1 SGHDT and CDR2 YYEEEE. Trimming left V 0 bases short and J 1 base short, with 8 bases between. The CDR3 loop reads CASSLAATSYEQYF. The DNA for the CDR3 is TGTGCCAGCAGCTTGGCCGCCACGTCCTACGAGCAGTACTTC.

This clonotype came up many times. The gene calls are TRBV12-3 or TRBV12-4 and TRBJ1-1, with D possibly being TRBD1 (5 bases). This CDR3 has 14 amino acids. Trimming took 3 bases from V and 1 from J, leaving 9 bases between them. The CDR3 reads CASSLGHTNTEAFF. The CDR3 DNA follows: TGTGCCAGCAGTTTGGGGCATACGAACACTGAAGCTTTCTTT.

Worth noting for this clonotype: One end of the junction is discordant with germline, which a read error may explain. The chain recombines TRBV15 with TRBJ2-2; D might be TRBD2 (5 bases). CDR1 is LNHNV and CDR2 is YYDKDF in the germline V gene (reference sequence). This CDR3 has 13 amino acids. In DNA, the CDR3 is TGTGCCACCAGCCCGGTCCGGACCGGGGATCTGTTTTTT. Protein: CATSPVRTGDLFF.

This clonotype was counted at least ten times. DNA for the CDR3: TGTGCCAGCAGCCAAGATGCGGTGGGACGGGACGAAGCTTTCTTT. It yields the protein CASSQDAVGRDEAFF. J is TRBJ1-1 and V is TRBV4-2; D possibly corresponds to TRBD1 (5 bases). From germline, CDR1 is LGHNA and CDR2 YNFKEQ. V lost 0 bases to trimming and J lost 8 bases, with 16 bases between them. This CDR3 is built from 15 residues.

A note on this clonotype: A much larger clone differs by one base, so this may be a read error. The rearrangement links TRBV25-1 to TRBJ2-5; 8 bases align to TRBD2. This CDR3 has 13 residues. J was trimmed by 8 bases and V by 6 bases; bases with no gene match: 8. CDR1 MGHDK and CDR2 SYGVNS come from the germline V gene. The CDR3 spells CASSVRAGDTQYF. CDR3 nucleotides: TGTGCCAGCAGCGTAAGAGCGGGGGATACCCAGTACTTC.